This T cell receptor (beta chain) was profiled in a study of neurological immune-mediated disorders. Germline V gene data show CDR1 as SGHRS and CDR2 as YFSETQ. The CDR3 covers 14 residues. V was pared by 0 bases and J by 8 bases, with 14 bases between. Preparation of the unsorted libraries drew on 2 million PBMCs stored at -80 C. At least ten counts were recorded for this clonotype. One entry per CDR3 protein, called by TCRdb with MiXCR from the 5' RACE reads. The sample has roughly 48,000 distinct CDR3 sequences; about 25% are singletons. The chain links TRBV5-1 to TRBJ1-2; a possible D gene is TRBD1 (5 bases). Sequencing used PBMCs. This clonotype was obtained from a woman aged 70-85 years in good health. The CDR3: CASSLAGRAGGYTF. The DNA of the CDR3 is TGCGCCAGCAGCTTGGCCGGCAGGGCGGGAGGCTACACCTTC.